This T cell receptor beta chain came from a study of blood T cell repertoires in COVID-19. Only in-frame clones appear in the TCRdb table, and some are missing; sequencing was by immunoSEQ multiplex PCR. The table shows 200,000 to 300,000 clones, with around four fifths occurring only once. The CDR3 totals 18 residues. J gave up 2 bases and V 5 bases, and 6 bases lay outside the gene matches. Germline V gene data show CDR1 as MNHNY and CDR2 as SVGAGI (reference sequence). This receptor was taken from a man aged 60 to 69 with acute or convalescent COVID-19. The material sequenced was peripheral blood. This chain joins TRBV6-6 and TRBJ2-6; TRBD2 aligns across 13 bases. The CDR3 is CASSPRTSGGTGANVLTF. The CDR3 DNA reads TGTGCCAGCAGTCCACGGACTAGCGGGGGAACTGGGGCCAACGTCCTGACTTTC.